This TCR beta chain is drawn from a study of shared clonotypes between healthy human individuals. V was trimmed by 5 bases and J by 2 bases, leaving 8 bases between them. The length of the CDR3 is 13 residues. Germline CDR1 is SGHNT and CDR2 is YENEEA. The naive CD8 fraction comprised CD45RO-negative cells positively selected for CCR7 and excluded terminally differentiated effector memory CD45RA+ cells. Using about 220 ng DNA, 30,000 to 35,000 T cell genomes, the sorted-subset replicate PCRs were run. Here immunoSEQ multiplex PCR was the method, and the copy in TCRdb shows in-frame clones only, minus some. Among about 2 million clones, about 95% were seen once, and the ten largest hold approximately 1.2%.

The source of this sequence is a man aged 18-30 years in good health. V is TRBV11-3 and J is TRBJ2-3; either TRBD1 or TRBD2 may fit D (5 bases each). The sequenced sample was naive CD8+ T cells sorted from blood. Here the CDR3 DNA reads TGTGCCAGCAGCGACGGGACCACAGATACGCAGTATTTT. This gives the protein CASSDGTTDTQYF.